Described below is a single TCR beta chain sequence and its context. The antigen remains undetermined. The CDR3 has 14 residues. Trimming removed 3 bases at V and 4 bases at J, with 16 bases between. Germline values: CDR1 SQVTM, CDR2 ANQGSEA. These data originate in a study of shared clonotypes between healthy human individuals. The study, taken as a whole, reports: Sequencing depth was expected to affect clonotype sharing among donors.

The protocol was immunoSEQ multiplex PCR, while the TCRdb copy is restricted to in-frame clones and leaves out a portion. Found here are millions of clones, more than 80% of them singletons; the top ten hold 0.39%. The sample taken for sequencing was naive CD4+ T cells from PBMCs. Subset here: CD45RA+ positively selected. The receptor was isolated from a man aged 18 to 35 in good health. Some clones in this sample may be carry-over from other donors' samples. The rearrangement uses TRBV29-1 and TRBJ2-7; D might be TRBD2 (6 bases). Here the CDR3 DNA reads TGCAGCGTTGACGACGCGGGGCCCGGATACGAGCAGTACTTC. Translated, it gives CSVDDAGPGYEQYF.